These T cell receptor beta chains were read from a single sample in a study of cytomegalovirus exposure and HLA in healthy donors. The table came from immunoSEQ multiplex PCR; TCRdb's copy has only in-frame clones and leaves some out. Of 100,000 to 150,000 clones detected, over 80% appear once; the ten largest clones hold less than 2%. The source material was PBMCs. The source is a middle-aged man in good health and CMV-seronegative. Both conserved end residues are part of each CDR3. Fields, in order: J gene, clone size, V gene, D gene, CDR3 protein, CDR3 DNA. The D gene is left open where the match is weak. Size tells how often a clone was seen (once, few, many) or the class of an expanded clone, and some rows leave it out.

TRBJ2-1,NA,TRBV7-2,NA,CASSLGAPATYNEQFF,TGTGCCAGCAGCTTAGGAGCGCCGGCAACCTACAATGAGCAGTTCTTC
TRBJ2-7,few,TRBV6-6,NA,CASSNVDSTYEQYF,TGTGCCAGCAGCAATGTAGACAGCACCTACGAGCAGTACTTC
TRBJ2-1,once,TRBV6-5,NA,CASSWSGYNEQFF,TGTGCCAGCAGCTGGAGCGGTTACAATGAGCAGTTCTTC
TRBJ1-3,once,TRBV7-8,NA,CASSFPARTVSGNTIYF,TGTGCCAGCAGCTTCCCGGCTCGGACAGTCTCTGGAAACACCATATATTTT
TRBJ2-1,once,TRBV5-6,TRBD1,CASSGQGGYNEQFF,TGTGCCAGCAGCGGACAGGGAGGCTACAATGAGCAGTTCTTC
TRBJ2-7,NA,TRBV9,NA,CASSPQTTSYEQYF,TGTGCCAGCAGCCCCCAGACTACCTCCTACGAGCAGTACTTC
TRBJ2-1,NA,TRBV5-6,NA,CASSLVSGALGYNEQFF,TGTGCCAGCAGCTTGGTTAGTGGGGCCCTAGGTTACAATGAGCAGTTCTTC
TRBJ2-7,NA,TRBV9,TRBD2,CASSVGLAGYDEQYF,TGTGCCAGCAGCGTAGGACTAGCGGGGTACGACGAGCAGTACTTC
TRBJ1-3,few,TRBV7-2,NA,CASSLGPPGAGNTIYF,TGTGCCAGCAGCTTAGGCCCTCCGGGGGCTGGAAACACCATATATTTT
TRBJ2-7,NA,TRBV18,TRBD2,CASSPVGLASVSYEQYF,TGTGCCAGCTCACCGGTCGGACTAGCGTCAGTCTCCTACGAGCAGTACTTC
TRBJ1-1,NA,TRBV5-1,NA,CASSWSGRGTEAFF,TGCGCCAGCAGTTGGTCCGGGAGAGGGACTGAAGCTTTCTTT
TRBJ2-5,NA,TRBV9,NA,CASSQGTQETQYF,TGTGCCAGCAGTCAGGGAACCCAAGAGACCCAGTACTTC
TRBJ2-1,NA,TRBV5-3,TRBD2,CARSPTSGSRNEQFF,TGTGCCAGAAGCCCAACTAGCGGGAGTAGGAATGAGCAGTTCTTC
TRBJ2-1,NA,TRBV5-1,TRBD2,CASSLPRTGLAGVNEQFF,TGCGCCAGCAGCCTCCCGCGTACGGGGCTAGCGGGAGTGAATGAGCAGTTCTTC
TRBJ1-2,NA,TRBV5-1,NA,CASSRDSRAGYTF,TGCGCCAGCAGCCGCGACAGTCGGGCTGGCTACACCTTC
TRBJ2-7,NA,TRBV2,NA,CASSEAIYRSYEQYF,TGTGCCAGCAGTGAGGCTATCTACAGGTCCTACGAGCAGTACTTC
TRBJ1-5,NA,TRBV6-6,NA,CASRSQGSGNQPQHF,TGTGCCAGCAGATCCCAGGGGTCTGGCAATCAGCCCCAGCATTTT
TRBJ1-4,few,TRBV6-4,TRBD1,CASSEGTGPWEKLFF,TGTGCCAGCAGTGAAGGGACAGGGCCTTGGGAAAAACTGTTTTTT
TRBJ2-7,NA,TRBV30,TRBD2,CAWSTGVAGHSYEQYF,TGTGCCTGGAGTACCGGGGTAGCGGGACACTCCTACGAGCAGTACTTC
TRBJ1-2,NA,TRBV28,NA,CASTPSLRYYGYTF,TGTGCCAGCACTCCGTCTCTGAGGTACTATGGCTACACCTTC
TRBJ2-5,NA,TRBV5-6,NA,CASSLGLAGETQYF,TGTGCCAGCAGCTTGGGGCTAGCCGGAGAGACTCAGTACTTC
TRBJ2-2,NA,TRBV19,TRBD1,CASSWGQGNTGELFF,TGTGCCAGTAGTTGGGGACAGGGGAACACCGGGGAGCTGTTTTTT
TRBJ2-1,NA,TRBV5-1,TRBD1,CASSVGRGPIFDNEQFF,TGCGCCAGCAGCGTTGGTAGGGGGCCTATTTTTGACAATGAGCAGTTCTTC
TRBJ1-3,few,TRBV4-1,TRBD1,CASSHIDRAGNTIYF,TGCGCCAGCAGCCACATCGACAGGGCTGGAAACACCATATATTTT
TRBJ2-7,NA,TRBV4-1,NA,CASSQDRGRTYEQYF,TGCGCCAGCAGCCAAGACCGGGGGAGAACCTACGAGCAGTACTTC
TRBJ1-5,NA,TRBV6-5,NA,CASSPEGPHQPQHF,TGTGCCAGCAGCCCCGAGGGCCCCCATCAGCCCCAGCATTTT
TRBJ1-4,NA,TRBV5-1,TRBD1,CASSLAETGLEKLFF,TGCGCCAGCAGCTTGGCGGAGACAGGGTTAGAAAAACTGTTTTTT
TRBJ1-2,few,TRBV5-1,TRBD1,CASSTGTGDGYTF,TGCGCCAGCAGCACCGGGACAGGGGATGGCTACACCTTC
TRBJ2-1,NA,TRBV7-9,TRBD1,CASSWGQGAYNEQFF,TGTGCCAGCAGCTGGGGACAGGGCGCCTACAATGAGCAGTTCTTC
TRBJ2-7,NA,TRBV7-2,TRBD2,CASSFTSGGDYEQYF,TGTGCCAGCAGCTTTACTAGCGGGGGGGACTACGAGCAGTACTTC
TRBJ2-5,NA,TRBV7-7,TRBD2,CASSLGLGFKETQYF,TGTGCTAGCAGCTTGGGACTAGGCTTTAAAGAGACCCAGTACTTC
TRBJ2-1,NA,TRBV21-1,NA,CASTTDGETYNEQFF,TGTGCCAGCACCACCGATGGGGAGACCTACAATGAGCAGTTCTTC
TRBJ1-5,NA,TRBV19,NA,CASSGSGRGNQPQHF,TGTGCCAGTAGTGGTTCAGGGCGTGGGAATCAGCCCCAGCATTTT